This T cell receptor (beta chain) was captured by sequencing in a study of T cell responses to AZD1222 COVID-19 vaccine. Study summary: Second-dose intervals near 4 or 12 weeks were combined.

The trim removed 3 bases at V and 5 bases at J, leaving 4 bases unmatched. Germline CDR1 SGHTA, CDR2 FQGTGA. The CDR3 runs 14 residues. Study-wide results and caveats: Baseline testing showed seropositivity in only six or seven AZD1222 recipients. Nearly half of unique spike-specific TCRs reportedly avoided B.1.351 and B.1.1.7 mutated regions.

Here immunoSEQ multiplex PCR was the method, and the copy in TCRdb shows in-frame clones only, minus some. The table has some 200,000 clones, approximately 90% seen once; the top ten hold 0.99%. A remark on this clone: The antigen is not known.

The sequence derives from an adult in good health. V is TRBV7-3 and J is TRBJ2-5; TRBD1 matches 9 bases. The material was peripheral blood, obtained on day 0 of AZD1222 vaccination. CDR3 coding DNA: TGTGCCAGCAGCTTGGACAGGGGTTGGGAGACCCAGTACTTC. Its translation is CASSLDRGWETQYF.